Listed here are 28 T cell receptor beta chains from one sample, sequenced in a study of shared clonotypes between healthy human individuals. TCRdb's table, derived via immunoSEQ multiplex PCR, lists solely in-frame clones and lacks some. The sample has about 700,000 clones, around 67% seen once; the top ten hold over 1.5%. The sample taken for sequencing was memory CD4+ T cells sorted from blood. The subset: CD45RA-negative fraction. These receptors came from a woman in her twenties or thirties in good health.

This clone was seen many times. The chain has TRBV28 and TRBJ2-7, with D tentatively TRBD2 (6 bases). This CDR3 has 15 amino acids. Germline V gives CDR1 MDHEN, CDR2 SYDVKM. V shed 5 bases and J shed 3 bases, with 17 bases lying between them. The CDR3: CASSGGLSRGYEQYF. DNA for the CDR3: TGTGCCAGCAGTGGTGGTCTCTCGCGGGGCTACGAGCAGTACTTC. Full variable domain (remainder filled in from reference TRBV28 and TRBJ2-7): DVKVTQSSRYLVKRTGEKVFLECVQDMDHENMFWYRQDPGLGLRLIYFSYDVKMKEKGDIPEGYSVSREKKERFSLILESASTNQTSMYLCASSGGLSRGYEQYFGPGTRLTVT.

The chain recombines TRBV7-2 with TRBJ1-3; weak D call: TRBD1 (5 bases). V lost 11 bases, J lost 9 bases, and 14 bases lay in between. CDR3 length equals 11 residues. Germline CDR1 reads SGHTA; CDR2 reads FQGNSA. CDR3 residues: CASKGASTIYF. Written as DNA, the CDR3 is TGTGCCTCGAAAGGGGCTAGCACCATATATTTT.

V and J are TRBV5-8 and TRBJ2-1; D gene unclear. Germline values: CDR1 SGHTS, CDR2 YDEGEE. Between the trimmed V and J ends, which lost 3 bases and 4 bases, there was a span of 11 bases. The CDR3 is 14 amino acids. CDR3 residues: CASSSGPVYNEQFF. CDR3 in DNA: TGTGCCAGCAGCTCCGGACCCGTATACAATGAGCAGTTCTTC.

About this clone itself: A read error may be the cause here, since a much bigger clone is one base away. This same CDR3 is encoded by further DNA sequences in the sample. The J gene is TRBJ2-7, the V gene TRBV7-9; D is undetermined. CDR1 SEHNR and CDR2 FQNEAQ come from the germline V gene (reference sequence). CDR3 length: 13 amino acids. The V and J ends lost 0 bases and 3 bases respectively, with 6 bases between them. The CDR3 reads CASSLAGNYEQYF. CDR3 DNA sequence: TGTGCCAGCAGCTTAGCAGGGAACTACGAGCAGTACTTC.

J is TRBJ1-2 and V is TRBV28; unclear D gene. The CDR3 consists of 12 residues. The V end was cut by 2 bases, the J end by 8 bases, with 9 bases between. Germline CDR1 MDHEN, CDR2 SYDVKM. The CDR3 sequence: CASSLNPNGYTF. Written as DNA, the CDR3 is TGTGCCAGCAGTTTAAACCCAAACGGCTACACCTTC.

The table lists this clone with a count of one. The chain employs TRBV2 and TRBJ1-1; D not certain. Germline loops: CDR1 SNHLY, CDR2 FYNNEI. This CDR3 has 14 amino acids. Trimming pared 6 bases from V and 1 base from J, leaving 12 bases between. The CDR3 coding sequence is TGTGCCAGCAGGTATATAGGACGGAACACTGAAGCTTTCTTT. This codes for CASRYIGRNTEAFF.

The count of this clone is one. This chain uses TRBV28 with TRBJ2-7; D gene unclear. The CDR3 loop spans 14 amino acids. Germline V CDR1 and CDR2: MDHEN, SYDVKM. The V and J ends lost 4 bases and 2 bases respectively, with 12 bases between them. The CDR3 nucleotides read TGTGCCAGCAGTTCAAATCTTCCCCCCTACGAGCAGTACTTC. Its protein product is CASSSNLPPYEQYF.

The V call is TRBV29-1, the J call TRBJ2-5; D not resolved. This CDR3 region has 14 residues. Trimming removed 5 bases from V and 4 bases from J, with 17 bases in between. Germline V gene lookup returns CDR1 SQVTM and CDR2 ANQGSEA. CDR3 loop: CSVLDVFQAETQYF. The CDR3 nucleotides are TGCAGCGTTTTGGACGTATTTCAAGCAGAGACCCAGTACTTC.

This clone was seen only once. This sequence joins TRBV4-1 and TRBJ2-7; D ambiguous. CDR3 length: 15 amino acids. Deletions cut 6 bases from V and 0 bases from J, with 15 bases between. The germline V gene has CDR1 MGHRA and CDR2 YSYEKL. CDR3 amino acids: CASRSFGRNSYEQYF. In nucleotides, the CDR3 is TGCGCCAGCAGGTCGTTTGGAAGGAACTCCTACGAGCAGTACTTC.

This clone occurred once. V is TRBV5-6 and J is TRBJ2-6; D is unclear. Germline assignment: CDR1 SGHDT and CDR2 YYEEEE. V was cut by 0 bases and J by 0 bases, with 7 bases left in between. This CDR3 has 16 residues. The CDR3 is CASSLVAYSGANVLTF. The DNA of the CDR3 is TGTGCCAGCAGCTTGGTAGCATACTCTGGGGCCAACGTCCTGACTTTC.

In nucleotides, the CDR3 is TGTGCCAGCTCACCGGCGGGAGTGGGCAATGAGCAGTTCTTC. As protein: CASSPAGVGNEQFF. V gene TRBV9 combines with J gene TRBJ2-1, with 7 bases aligning to TRBD2. The V and J ends lost 7 bases and 6 bases, in that order; junction bases with no gene match: 10. Per the germline V gene, CDR1 is SGDLS and CDR2 is YYNGEE. CDR3 length: 14 residues.

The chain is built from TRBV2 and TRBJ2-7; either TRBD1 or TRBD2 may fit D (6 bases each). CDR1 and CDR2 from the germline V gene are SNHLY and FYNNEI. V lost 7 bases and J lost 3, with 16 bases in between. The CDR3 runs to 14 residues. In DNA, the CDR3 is TGTGCCAGCATGGAGGGGGGTAGCAGCTACGAGCAGTACTTC. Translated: CASMEGGSSYEQYF.

Here the CDR3 reads CASKEGAHGYTF. As DNA, the CDR3 is TGCGCCAGCAAGGAGGGGGCACATGGCTACACCTTC. The V and J genes are TRBV5-1 and TRBJ1-2, with 7 bases lining up with TRBD1. Per germline, CDR1 SGHRS and CDR2 YFSETQ. The CDR3 totals 12 residues. V shed 6 bases, J shed 6 bases, and the junction held 5 bases outside the gene matches.

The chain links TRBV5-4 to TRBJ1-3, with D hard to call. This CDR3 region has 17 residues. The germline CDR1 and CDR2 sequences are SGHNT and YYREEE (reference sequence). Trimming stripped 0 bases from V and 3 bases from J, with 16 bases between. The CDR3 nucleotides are TGTGCCAGCAGCTTGGGCCCCTATGTGGGAAGTGGAAACACCATATATTTT. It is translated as CASSLGPYVGSGNTIYF.

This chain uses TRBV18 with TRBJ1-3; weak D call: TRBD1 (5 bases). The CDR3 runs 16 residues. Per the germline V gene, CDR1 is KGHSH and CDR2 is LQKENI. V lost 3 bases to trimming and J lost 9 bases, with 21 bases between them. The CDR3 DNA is TGTGCCAGCTCACCCACAGGACCCGAACCCGCGGGCACCATATATTTT. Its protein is CASSPTGPEPAGTIYF.

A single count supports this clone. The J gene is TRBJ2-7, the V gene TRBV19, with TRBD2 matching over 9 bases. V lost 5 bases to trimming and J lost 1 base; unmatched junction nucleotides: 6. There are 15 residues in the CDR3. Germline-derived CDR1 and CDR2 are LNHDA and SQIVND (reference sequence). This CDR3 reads CASSFASGTSYEQYF. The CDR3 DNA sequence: TGTGCCAGTAGTTTCGCTAGCGGGACTTCCTACGAGCAGTACTTC. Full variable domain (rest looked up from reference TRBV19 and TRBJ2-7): DGGITQSPKYLFRKEGQNVTLSCEQNLNHDAMYWYRQDPGQGLRLIYYSQIVNDFQKGDIAEGYSVSREKKESFPLTVTSAQKNPTAFYLCASSFASGTSYEQYFGPGTRLTVT.

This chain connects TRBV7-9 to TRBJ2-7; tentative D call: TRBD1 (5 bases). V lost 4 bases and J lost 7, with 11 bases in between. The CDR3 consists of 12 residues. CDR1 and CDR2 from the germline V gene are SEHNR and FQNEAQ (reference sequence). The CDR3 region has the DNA TGTGCCAGCAGCTGGGATACAGGAGAGCAGTACTTC. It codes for CASSWDTGEQYF.

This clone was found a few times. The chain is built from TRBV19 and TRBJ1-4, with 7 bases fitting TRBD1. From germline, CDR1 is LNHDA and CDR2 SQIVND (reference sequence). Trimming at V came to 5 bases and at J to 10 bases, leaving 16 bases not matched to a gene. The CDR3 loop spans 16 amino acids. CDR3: CASSHGTAPPRGKLFF. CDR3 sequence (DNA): TGTGCCAGTAGTCATGGGACAGCACCCCCGCGAGGAAAACTGTTTTTT.

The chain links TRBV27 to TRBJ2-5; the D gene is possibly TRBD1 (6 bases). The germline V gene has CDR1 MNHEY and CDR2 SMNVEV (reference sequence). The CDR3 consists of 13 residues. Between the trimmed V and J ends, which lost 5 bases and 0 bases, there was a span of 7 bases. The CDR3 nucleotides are TGTGCCAGCAGTGGGGACAACCAAGAGACCCAGTACTTC. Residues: CASSGDNQETQYF.

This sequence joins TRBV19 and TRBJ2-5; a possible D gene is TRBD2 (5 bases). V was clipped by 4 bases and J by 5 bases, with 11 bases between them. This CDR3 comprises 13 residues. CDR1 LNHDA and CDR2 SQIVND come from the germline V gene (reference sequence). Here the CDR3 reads CASSNPGSETQYF. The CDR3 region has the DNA TGTGCCAGTAGTAATCCGGGGAGTGAGACCCAGTACTTC. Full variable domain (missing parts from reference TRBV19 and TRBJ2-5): DGGITQSPKYLFRKEGQNVTLSCEQNLNHDAMYWYRQDPGQGLRLIYYSQIVNDFQKGDIAEGYSVSREKKESFPLTVTSAQKNPTAFYLCASSNPGSETQYFGPGTRLLVL.

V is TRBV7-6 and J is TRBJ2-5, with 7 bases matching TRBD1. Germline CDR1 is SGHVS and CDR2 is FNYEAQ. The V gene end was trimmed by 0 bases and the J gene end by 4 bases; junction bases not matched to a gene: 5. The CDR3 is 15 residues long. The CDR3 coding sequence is TGTGCCAGCAGCTTAGCTCTAAGACAGGGAGAGACCCAGTACTTC. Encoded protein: CASSLALRQGETQYF.

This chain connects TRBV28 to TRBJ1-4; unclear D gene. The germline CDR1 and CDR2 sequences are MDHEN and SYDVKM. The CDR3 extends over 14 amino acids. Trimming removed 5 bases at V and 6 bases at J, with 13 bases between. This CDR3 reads CASSPLGRHEKLFF. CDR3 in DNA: TGTGCCAGCAGTCCCCTGGGCCGGCATGAAAAACTGTTTTTT.

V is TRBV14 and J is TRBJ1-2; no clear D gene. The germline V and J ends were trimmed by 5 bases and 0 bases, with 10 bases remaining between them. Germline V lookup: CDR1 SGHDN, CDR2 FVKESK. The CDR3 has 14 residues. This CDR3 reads CASSYTLTNYGYTF. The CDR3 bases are TGTGCCAGCAGCTACACCCTTACTAACTATGGCTACACCTTC.

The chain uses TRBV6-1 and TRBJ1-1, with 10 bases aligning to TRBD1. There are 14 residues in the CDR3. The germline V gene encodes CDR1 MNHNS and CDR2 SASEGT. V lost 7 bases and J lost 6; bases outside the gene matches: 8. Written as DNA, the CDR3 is TGTGCCAGCAACCGAGGACAGGGGGTATCTGAAGCTTTCTTT. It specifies CASNRGQGVSEAFF.

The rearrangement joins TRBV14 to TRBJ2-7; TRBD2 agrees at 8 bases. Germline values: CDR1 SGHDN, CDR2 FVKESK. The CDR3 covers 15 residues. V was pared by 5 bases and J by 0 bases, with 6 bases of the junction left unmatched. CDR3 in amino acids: CASSTVAGISYEQYF. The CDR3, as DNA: TGTGCCAGCAGCACCGTAGCGGGAATCTCCTACGAGCAGTACTTC.

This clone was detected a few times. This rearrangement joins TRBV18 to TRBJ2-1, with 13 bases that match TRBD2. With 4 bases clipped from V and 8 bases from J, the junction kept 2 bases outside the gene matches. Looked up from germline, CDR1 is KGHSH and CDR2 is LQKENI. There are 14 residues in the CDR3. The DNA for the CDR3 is TGTGCCAGCTCACGAGGACTAGCGGGAGATGAGCAGTTCTTC. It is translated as CASSRGLAGDEQFF.

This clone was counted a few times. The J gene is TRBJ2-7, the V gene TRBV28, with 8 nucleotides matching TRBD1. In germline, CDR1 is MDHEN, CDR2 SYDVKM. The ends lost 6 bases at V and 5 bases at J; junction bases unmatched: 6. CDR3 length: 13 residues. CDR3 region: CASSRLDRDEQYF. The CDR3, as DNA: TGTGCCAGCAGCCGCTTGGACAGGGACGAGCAGTACTTC.

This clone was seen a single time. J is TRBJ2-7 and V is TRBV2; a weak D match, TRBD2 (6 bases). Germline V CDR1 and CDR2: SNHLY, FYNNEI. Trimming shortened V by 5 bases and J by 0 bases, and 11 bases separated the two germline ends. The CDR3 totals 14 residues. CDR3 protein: CASSQRRASYEQYF. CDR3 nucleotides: TGTGCCAGCAGTCAAAGGAGGGCCTCCTACGAGCAGTACTTC.